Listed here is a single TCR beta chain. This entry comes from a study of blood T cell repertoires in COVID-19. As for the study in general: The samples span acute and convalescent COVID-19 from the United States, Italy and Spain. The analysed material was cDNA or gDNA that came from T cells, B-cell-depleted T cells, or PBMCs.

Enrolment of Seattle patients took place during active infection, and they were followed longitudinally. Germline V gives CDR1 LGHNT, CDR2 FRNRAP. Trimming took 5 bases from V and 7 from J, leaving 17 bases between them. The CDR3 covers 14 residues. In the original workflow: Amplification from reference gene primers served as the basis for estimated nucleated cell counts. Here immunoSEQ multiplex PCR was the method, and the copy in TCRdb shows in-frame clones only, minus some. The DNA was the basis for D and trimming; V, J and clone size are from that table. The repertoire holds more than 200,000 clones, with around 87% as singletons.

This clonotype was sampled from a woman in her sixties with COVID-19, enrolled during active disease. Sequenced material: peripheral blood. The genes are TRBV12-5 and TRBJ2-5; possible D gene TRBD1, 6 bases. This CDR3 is CASGREGHQRTQYF. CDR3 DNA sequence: TGTGCTAGTGGTCGTGAGGGACACCAGCGGACCCAGTACTTC.